This TCR beta chain was sequenced during a study of cytomegalovirus exposure and HLA in healthy donors. Separate from the roughly 630-subject first cohort was the roughly 120-subject validation cohort, to which the donors belonged. Concerning this clone itself: No antigen is known for it.

Repertoires were generated with immunoSEQ multiplex PCR, while TCRdb's copy carries only in-frame clones and drops some. The table includes over 85,000 clones, 89% detected once. Study-wide results and caveats: Within the 120 validation repertoires, first-cohort TCR clusters tended to co-occur, according to a later analysis. Cytomegalovirus-associated status was assigned to approximately 160 TCR beta chains. Usually a TCR sequence was rare, but some public TCRs were found in many donors.

Germline assignment: CDR1 MRHNA and CDR2 SNTAGT. Trimming took 0 bases from V and 6 from J; bases not matched to a gene: 1. The CDR3 runs to 15 residues. The receptor's source is a woman aged 18-29 years in good health and CMV-seronegative. The sample was PBMCs. The chain links TRBV6-4 to TRBJ2-1; 11 nucleotides align to TRBD2. This chain's CDR3 is CASSDSSGGANEQFF. The CDR3 DNA reads TGTGCCAGCAGTGACTCTAGCGGGGGGGCCAATGAGCAGTTCTTC.